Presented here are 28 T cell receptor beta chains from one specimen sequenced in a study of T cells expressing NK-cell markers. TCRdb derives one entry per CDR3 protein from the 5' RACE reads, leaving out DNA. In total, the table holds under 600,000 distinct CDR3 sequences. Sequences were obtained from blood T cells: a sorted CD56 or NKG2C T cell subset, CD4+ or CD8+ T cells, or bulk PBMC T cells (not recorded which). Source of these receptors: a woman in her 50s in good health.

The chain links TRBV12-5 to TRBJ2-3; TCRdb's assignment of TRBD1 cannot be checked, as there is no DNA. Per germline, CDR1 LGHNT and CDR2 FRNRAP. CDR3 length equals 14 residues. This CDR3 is CASAVTASTDTQYF.

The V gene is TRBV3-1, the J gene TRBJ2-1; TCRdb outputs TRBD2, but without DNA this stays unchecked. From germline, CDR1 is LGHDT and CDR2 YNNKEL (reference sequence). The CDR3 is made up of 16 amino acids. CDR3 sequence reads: CASSRSTSGGGNEQFF.

The CDR3 spells CASSLGAGIRWNTEAFF. V gene TRBV5-6 combines with J gene TRBJ1-1. Germline V CDR1 and CDR2: SGHDT, YYEEEE. The CDR3 is 17 amino acids.

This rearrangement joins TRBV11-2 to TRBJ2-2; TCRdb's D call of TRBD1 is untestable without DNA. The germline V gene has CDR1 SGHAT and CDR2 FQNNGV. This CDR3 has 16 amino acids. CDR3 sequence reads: CASSPRQGGITGELFF.

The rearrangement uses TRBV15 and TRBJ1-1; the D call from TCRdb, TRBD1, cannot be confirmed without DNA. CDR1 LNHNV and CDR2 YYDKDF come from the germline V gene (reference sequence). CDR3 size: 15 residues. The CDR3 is CATTPLGGGRTEAFF.

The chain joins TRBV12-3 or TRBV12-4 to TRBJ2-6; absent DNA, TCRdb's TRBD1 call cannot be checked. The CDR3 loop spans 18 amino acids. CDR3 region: CASSPLTGGTSGANVLTF.

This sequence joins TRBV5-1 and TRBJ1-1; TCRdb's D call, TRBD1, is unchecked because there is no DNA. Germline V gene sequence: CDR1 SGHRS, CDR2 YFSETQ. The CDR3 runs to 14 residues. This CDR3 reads CASSLEAGTEEAFF.

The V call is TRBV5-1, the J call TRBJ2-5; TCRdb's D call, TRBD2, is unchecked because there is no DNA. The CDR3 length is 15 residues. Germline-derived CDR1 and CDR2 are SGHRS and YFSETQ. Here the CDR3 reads CASSLGLAGEETQYF.

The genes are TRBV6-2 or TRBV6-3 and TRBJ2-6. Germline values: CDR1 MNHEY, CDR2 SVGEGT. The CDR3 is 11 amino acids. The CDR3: CASSPANVLTF.

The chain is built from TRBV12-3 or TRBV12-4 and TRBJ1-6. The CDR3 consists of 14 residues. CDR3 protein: CASSLREGNSPLHF.

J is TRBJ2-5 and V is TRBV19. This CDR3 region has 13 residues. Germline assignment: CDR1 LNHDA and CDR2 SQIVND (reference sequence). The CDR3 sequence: CASKQYQGETQYF.

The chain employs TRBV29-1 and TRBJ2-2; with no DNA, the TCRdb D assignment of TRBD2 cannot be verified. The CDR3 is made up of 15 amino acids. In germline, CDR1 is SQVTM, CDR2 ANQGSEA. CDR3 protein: CSVVETSRNTGELFF.

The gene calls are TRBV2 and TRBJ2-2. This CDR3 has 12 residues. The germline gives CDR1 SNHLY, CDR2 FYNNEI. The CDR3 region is CASKRSAEGLFF.

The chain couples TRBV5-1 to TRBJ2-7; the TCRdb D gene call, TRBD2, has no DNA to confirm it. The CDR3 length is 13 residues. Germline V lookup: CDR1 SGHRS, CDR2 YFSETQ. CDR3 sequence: CASSWGRGYEQYF.

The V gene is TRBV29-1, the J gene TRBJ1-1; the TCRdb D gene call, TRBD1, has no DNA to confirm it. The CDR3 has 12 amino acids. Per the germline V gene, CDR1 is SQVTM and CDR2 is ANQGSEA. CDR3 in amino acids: CSADEGWTEAFF.

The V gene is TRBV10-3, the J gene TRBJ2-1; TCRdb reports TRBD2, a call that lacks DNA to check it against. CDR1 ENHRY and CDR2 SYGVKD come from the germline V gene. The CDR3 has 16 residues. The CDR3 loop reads CAISGRDYPGRNEQFF.

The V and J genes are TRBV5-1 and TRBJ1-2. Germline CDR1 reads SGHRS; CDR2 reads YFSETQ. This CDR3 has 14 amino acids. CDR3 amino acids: CASGPWADYYGYTF.

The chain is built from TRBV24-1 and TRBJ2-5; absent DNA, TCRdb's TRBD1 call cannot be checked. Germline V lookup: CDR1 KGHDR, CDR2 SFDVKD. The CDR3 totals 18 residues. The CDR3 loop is CATSDQVTGTDSQETQYF.

CDR3 in amino acids: CASRRGTGELFF. This chain uses TRBV28 with TRBJ2-2; the TCRdb call, TRBD2, lacks DNA for checking. The germline V gene has CDR1 MDHEN and CDR2 SYDVKM. The CDR3 runs 12 residues. Combining the CDR3 with reference TRBV28 and TRBJ2-2 gives the whole variable domain DVKVTQSSRYLVKRTGEKVFLECVQDMDHENMFWYRQDPGLGLRLIYFSYDVKMKEKGDIPEGYSVSREKKERFSLILESASTNQTSMYLCASRRGTGELFFGEGSRLTVL.

The CDR3 protein is CASSQGRGRSDTQYF. This chain joins TRBV3-1 and TRBJ2-3; TCRdb gives TRBD2 as the D gene, but with no DNA this cannot be confirmed. Germline loops: CDR1 LGHDT, CDR2 YNNKEL (reference sequence). The CDR3 consists of 15 residues.

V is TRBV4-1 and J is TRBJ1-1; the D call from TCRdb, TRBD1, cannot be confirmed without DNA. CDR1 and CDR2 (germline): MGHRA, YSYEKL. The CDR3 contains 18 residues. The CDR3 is CASSREGQRLPKVAEAFF.

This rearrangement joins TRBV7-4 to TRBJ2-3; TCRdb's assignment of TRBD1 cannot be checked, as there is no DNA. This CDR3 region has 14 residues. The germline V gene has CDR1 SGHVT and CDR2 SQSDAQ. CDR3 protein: CASSFRQNTDTQYF.

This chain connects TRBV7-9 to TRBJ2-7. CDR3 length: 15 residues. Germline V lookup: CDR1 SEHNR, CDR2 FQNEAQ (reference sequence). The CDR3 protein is CASSLVDPSSYEQYF.

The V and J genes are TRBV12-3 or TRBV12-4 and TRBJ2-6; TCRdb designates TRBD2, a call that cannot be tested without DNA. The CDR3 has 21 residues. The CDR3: CASSPMTLTSGRRSGANVLTF.

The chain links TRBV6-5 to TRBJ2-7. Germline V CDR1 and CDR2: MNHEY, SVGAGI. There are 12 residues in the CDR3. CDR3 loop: CASGLRNSIQYF.

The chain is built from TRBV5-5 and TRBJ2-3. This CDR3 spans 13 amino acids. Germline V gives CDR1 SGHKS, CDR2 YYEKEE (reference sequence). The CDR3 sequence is CASSLRVGWTQYF.

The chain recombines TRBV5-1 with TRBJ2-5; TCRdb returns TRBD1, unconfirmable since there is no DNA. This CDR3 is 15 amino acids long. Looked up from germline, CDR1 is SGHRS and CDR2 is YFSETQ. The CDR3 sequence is CASRDRGAYQETQYF.

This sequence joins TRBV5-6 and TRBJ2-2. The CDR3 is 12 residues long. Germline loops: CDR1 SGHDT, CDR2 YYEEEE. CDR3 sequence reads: CATTGVTGELFF.